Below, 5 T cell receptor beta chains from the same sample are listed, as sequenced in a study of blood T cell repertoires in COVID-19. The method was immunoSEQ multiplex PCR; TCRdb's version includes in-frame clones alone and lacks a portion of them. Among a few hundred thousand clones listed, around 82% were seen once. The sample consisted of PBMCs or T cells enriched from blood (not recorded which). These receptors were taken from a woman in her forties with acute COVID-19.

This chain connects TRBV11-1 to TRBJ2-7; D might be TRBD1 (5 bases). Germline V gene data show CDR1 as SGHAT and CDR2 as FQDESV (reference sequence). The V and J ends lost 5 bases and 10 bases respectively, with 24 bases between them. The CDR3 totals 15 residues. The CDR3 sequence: CASSQLKQDTRRQYF. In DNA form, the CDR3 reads TGTGCCAGCAGCCAGCTAAAACAGGACACCAGACGACAGTACTTC.

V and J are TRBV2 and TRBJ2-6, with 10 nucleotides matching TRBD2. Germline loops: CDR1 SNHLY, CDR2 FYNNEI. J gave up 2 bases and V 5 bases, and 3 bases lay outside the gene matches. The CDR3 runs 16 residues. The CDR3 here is CASSISGRTGANVLTF. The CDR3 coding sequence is TGTGCCAGCAGTATTAGCGGGAGGACTGGGGCCAACGTCCTGACTTTC.

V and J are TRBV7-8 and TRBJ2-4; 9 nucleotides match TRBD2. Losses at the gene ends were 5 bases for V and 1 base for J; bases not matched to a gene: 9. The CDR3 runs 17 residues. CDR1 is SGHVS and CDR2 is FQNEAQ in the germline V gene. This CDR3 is CASSPIAGVGAKNIQYF. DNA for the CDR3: TGTGCCAGCAGCCCGATAGCGGGGGTTGGGGCCAAAAACATTCAGTACTTC. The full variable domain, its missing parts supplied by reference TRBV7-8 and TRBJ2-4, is GAGVSQSPRYKVAKRGQDVALRCDPISGHVSLFWYQQALGQGPEFLTYFQNEAQLDKSGLPSDRFFAERPEGSVSTLKIQRTQQEDSAVYLCASSPIAGVGAKNIQYFGAGTRLSVL.

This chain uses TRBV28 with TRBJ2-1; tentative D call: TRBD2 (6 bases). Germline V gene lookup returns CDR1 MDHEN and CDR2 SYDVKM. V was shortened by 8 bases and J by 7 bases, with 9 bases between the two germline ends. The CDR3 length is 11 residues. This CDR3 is CASVADNEQFF. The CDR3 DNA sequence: TGTGCCAGCGTAGCGGATAATGAGCAGTTCTTC.

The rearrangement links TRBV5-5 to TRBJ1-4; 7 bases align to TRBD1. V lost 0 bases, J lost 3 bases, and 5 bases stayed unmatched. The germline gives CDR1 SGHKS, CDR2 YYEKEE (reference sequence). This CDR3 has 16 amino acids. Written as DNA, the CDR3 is TGTGCCAGCAGCTTGGACTCAGGGGGACCTAATGAAAAACTGTTTTTT. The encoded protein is CASSLDSGGPNEKLFF.